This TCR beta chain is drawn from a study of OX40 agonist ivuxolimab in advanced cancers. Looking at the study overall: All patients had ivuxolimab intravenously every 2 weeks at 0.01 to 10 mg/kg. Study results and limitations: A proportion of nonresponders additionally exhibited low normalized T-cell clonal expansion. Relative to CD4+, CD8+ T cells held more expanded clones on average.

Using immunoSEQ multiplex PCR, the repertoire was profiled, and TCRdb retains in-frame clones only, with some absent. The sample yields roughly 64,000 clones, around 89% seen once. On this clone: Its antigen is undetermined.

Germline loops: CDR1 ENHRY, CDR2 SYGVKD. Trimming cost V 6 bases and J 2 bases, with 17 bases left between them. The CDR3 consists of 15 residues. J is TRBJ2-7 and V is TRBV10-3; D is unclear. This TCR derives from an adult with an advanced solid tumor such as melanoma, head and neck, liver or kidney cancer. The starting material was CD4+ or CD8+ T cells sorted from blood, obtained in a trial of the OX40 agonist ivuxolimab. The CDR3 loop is CAISALDNGTYEQYF. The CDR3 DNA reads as TGTGCCATCAGCGCATTAGACAATGGGACCTACGAGCAGTACTTC.